Sequencing of this TCR beta chain was carried out in a study of blood T cell repertoires in COVID-19 (TCRdb year 2020). The study in broad terms: Samples covering the acute and convalescent phases of COVID-19 were provided by collaborators in the United States, Italy and Spain. Samples were obtained from the ongoing ImmuneRACE study (first 160 participants) and from over 1,000 subjects provided by 6 global collaborators. The repertoires were released in a freely available public database intended as a resource for research on the immune response to SARS-CoV-2. Where available, HLA class I and class II types were taken from metadata supplied by the sample provider and were not determined by assay-based typing. The material from the prospective study consisted of cDNA or gDNA derived from T cells, B-cell-depleted T cells, or PBMCs. Subjects who had been exposed to COVID-19, were actively infected with it, or had recovered from it provided the deeply sampled blood TCRbeta repertoires that made up the dataset. A de-identified subject ID, COVID-19 status, age in years and sex were almost always included in the sample metadata. Here is what the overall study found, with its caveats: How much clinical and demographic metadata was included differed by source and by participant, and the metadata was provided uncurated.

Enrolling through a virtual design, the prospective study's participants ranged in age from about 18 to 89 years and lived across roughly 24 United States geographic areas. Cohort assignment in the prospective study relied on participant-reported clinical history from a screening survey and a study questionnaire. For ImmuneRACE Cohort 3, a participant was defined as recovered based on two consecutive negative NP/OP PCR tests, clearance by a healthcare professional, or resolution of symptoms. In the prospective study, whole blood, serum and a nasopharyngeal or oropharyngeal swab were collected from each participant by mobile phlebotomists. Over a roughly 2-month period, participants in the prospective study had the option of providing additional blood draws and questionnaires. Before DNA extraction, blood samples from the prospective study were shipped at room temperature or frozen. TCRbeta CDR3 regions were amplified from genomic DNA by means of the immunoSEQ Assay, a bias-controlled multiplex PCR. The source study handled its data this way. The number of nucleated cells in each sample was estimated from the amplification of reference gene primers within the assay. Sequence reads were collapsed and filtered to measure the absolute abundance of every unique TCRbeta CDR3 rearrangement. For each sample, productive Simpson clonality was calculated as the square root of Simpson's diversity index across productive rearrangements. TCRdb re-hosts the immuneACCESS table, in-frame sequences only. Its copies lack some clones; in the studies checked, an unresolved V gene accounts for under half of them, and the cause for the rest is not known. V and J calls and clone size come straight from that table; D and trimming were deduced from the DNA. The sample records approximately 200,000 clones, roughly 82% of which are singletons. The ten largest clones represent about 10% of the sample.

As concerns this clone: Which antigen it targets is not known. Per-base qualities were not stored, and no clone one base away is much larger.

CDR1 is given as SGHRS and CDR2 as YFSETQ, both from the germline V gene. Including cysteine and phenylalanine, the CDR3 has 16 amino acids. Only the CDR3 region is kept as DNA, spanning 48 bases read in frame from base 1. Trimming removed 3 bases from V and 1 base from J, leaving 13 bases between the germline ends. The chain uses TRBV5-1 and TRBJ2-2, with an unclear D gene assignment. The clonotype originates from a man in his forties or fifties who had recovered from COVID-19. The sample consisted of PBMCs or T cells enriched from blood (not recorded which). The encoded CDR3 is CASSSRGSQNTGELFF. The DNA sequence follows: TGCGCCAGCAGCTCCCGTGGTAGCCAGAACACCGGGGAGCTGTTTTTT.